This entry is about one TCR beta chain. The antigen remains undetermined. Treatment indicated: oral pan-JAK inhibitor, 5-10 mg twice daily. cDNA prepared by RNA extraction and subsequent reverse transcription served as the template for sequencing. Sequenced by immunoSEQ multiplex PCR; TCRdb stores in-frame clones only, minus some. The repertoire holds under 350,000 clones, more than 45% seen once, with approximately 1.7% in the top ten. The data derive from a study of CD8+ T cells in alopecia areata. Overall study context: It was oral tofacitinib, at 5 to 10 mg twice daily, that treated patients received. Tofacitinib treatment spanned 6 to 18 months, with 6 months off drug afterward. Notes on the study in general: Compared with normal scalp, lesional scalp had higher clonality and more expanded CD8+ clones.

The V end lost 5 bases, the J end lost 5 bases, and 9 bases lay between the germline ends. The CDR3 consists of 12 residues. Per germline, CDR1 MNHNS and CDR2 SASEGT. The V and J genes are TRBV6-1 and TRBJ2-5, with TRBD1 as a possible D gene (6 bases). The sequence was collected from a human donor with alopecia areata. The sample was CD4+ T cells sorted from blood, taken at week 24, from a patient treated with tofacitinib. The CDR3 DNA reads as TGTGCCAGCAGTCACAGGGTGGAGACCCAGTACTTC. Its translation is CASSHRVETQYF.